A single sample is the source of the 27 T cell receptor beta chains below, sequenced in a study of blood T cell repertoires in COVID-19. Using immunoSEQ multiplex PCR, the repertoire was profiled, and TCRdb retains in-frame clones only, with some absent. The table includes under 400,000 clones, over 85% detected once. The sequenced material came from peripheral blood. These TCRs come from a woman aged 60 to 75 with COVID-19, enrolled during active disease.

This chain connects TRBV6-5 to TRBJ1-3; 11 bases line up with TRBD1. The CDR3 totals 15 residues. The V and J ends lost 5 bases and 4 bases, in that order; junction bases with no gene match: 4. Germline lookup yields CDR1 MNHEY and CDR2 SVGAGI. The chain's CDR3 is CASSKDRGRGNTIYF. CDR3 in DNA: TGTGCCAGCAGTAAGGACAGGGGGCGAGGAAACACCATATATTTT.

The CDR3 sequence: CASSRGLAGGPAKNIQYF. CDR3 DNA: TGCGCCAGCAGCCGCGGACTAGCGGGGGGGCCGGCCAAAAACATTCAGTACTTC. The chain carries TRBV4-1 and TRBJ2-4; TRBD2 aligns across 15 bases. The CDR3 totals 18 residues. J gave up 1 base and V 4 bases, and 5 bases lay outside the gene matches. Per the germline V gene, CDR1 is MGHRA and CDR2 is YSYEKL.

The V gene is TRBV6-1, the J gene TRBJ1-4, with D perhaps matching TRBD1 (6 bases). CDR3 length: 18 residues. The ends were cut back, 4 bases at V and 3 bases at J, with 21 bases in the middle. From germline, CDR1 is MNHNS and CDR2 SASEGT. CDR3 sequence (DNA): TGTGCCAGCAGTGGGGACATACGGGATACTCGCGCTAATGAAAAACTGTTTTTT. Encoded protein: CASSGDIRDTRANEKLFF.

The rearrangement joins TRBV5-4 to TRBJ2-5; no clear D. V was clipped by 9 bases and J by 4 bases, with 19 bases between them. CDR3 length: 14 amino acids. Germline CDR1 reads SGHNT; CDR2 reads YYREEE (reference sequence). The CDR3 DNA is TGTGCCACCACCCGACTCGATCTTATAGAGACCCAGTACTTC. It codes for CATTRLDLIETQYF.

DNA of the CDR3: TGTGCCAGCAGTTTGCAGGGTATGGGCAATCAGCCCCAGCATTTT. Protein sequence: CASSLQGMGNQPQHF. This rearrangement joins TRBV27 to TRBJ1-5; D is possibly TRBD1 (5 bases). The V gene's germline CDR1 is MNHEY and CDR2 SMNVEV (reference sequence). V was clipped by 3 bases and J by 2 bases, with 11 bases between them. The CDR3 has 15 amino acids.

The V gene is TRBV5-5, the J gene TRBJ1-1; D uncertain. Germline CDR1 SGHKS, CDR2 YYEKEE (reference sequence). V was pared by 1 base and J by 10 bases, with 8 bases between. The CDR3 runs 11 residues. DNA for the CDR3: TGTGCCAGCAGCTTGACCACGGTAGCTTTCTTT. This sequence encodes CASSLTTVAFF. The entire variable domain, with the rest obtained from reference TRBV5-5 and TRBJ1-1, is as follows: DAGVTQSPTHLIKTRGQQVTLRCSPISGHKSVSWYQQVLGQGPQFIFQYYEKEERGRGNFPDRFSARQFPNYSSELNVNALLLGDSALYLCASSLTTVAFFGQGTRLTVV.

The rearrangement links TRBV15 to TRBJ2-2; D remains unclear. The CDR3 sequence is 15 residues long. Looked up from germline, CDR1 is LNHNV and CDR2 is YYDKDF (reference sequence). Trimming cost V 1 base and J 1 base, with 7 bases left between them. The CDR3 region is CATSRGQMNTGELFF. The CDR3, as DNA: TGTGCCACCAGCAGAGGGCAGATGAACACCGGGGAGCTGTTTTTT. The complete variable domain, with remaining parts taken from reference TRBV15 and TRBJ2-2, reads DAMVIQNPRYQVTQFGKPVTLSCSQTLNHNVMYWYQQKSSQAPKLLFHYYDKDFNNEADTPDNFQSRRPNTSFCFLDIRSPGLGDTAMYLCATSRGQMNTGELFFGEGSRLTVL.

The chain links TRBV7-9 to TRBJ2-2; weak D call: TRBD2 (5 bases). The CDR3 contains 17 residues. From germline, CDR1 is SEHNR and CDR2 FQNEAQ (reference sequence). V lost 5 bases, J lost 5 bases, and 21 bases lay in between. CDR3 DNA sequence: TGTGCCAGCAGCCTAAGACAAAGCGGCCTCGGGACCGGGGAGCTGTTTTTT. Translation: CASSLRQSGLGTGELFF.

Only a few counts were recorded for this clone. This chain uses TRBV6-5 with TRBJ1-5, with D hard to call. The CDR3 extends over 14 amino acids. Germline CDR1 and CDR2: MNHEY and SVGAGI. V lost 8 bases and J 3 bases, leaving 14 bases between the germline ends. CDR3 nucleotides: TGTGCCAGCTTTGGCGGAGGGTCCAATCAGCCCCAGCATTTT. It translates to CASFGGGSNQPQHF.

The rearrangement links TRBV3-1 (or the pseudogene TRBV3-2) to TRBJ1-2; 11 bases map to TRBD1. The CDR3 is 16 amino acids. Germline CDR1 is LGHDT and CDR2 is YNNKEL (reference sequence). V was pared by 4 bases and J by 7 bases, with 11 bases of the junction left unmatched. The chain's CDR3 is CASSLETGTGGTGYTF. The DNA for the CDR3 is TGTGCCAGCAGCCTCGAAACCGGGACAGGGGGAACTGGCTACACCTTC.

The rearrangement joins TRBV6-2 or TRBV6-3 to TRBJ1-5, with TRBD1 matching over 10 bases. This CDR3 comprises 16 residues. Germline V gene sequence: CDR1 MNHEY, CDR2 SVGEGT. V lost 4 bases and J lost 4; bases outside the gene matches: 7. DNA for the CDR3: TGTGCCAGCAGTTCGACAGGGGGCGGGAGAAATCAGCCCCAGCATTTT. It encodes CASSSTGGGRNQPQHF.

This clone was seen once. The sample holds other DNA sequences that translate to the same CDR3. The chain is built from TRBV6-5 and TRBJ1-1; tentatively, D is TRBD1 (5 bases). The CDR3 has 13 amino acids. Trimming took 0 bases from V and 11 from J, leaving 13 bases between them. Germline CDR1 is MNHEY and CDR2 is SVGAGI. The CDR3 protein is CASSYSGGVGAFF. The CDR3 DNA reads TGTGCCAGCAGTTACTCGGGAGGGGTTGGGGCTTTCTTT.

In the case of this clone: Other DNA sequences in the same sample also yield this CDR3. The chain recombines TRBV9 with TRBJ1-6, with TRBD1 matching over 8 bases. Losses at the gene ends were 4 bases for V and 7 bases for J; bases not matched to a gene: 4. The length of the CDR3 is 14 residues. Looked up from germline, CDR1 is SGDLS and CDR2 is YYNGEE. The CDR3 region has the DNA TGTGCCAGCAGCTTGGACAGGGAGAATTCACCCCTCCACTTT. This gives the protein CASSLDRENSPLHF.

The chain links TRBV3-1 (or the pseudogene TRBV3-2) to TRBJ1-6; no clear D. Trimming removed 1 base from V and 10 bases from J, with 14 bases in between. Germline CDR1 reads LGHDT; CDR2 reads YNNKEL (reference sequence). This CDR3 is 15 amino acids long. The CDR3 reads CASSQVVGPGSPLHF. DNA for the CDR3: TGTGCCAGCAGCCAAGTAGTGGGTCCGGGATCACCCCTCCACTTT.

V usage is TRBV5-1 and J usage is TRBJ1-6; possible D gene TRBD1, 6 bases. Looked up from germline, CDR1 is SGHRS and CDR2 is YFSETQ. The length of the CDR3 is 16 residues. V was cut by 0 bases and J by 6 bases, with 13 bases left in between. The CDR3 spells CASSLDGSRGNSPLHF. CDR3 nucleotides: TGCGCCAGCAGCTTGGACGGGTCCAGGGGTAATTCACCCCTCCACTTT. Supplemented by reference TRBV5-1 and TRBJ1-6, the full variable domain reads KAGVTQTPRYLIKTRGQQVTLSCSPISGHRSVSWYQQTPGQGLQFLFEYFSETQRNKGNFPGRFSGRQFSNSRSEMNVSTLELGDSALYLCASSLDGSRGNSPLHFGNGTRLTVT.

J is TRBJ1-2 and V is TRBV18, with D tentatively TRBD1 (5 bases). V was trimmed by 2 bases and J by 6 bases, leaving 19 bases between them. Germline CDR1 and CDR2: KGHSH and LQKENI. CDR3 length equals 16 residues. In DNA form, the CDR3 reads TGTGCCAGCTCACCATGGGATAAGGGGCTTTTGAATGGCTACACCTTC. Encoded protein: CASSPWDKGLLNGYTF. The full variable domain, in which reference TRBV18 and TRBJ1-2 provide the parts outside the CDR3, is NAGVMQNPRHLVRRRGQEARLRCSPMKGHSHVYWYRQLPEEGLKFMVYLQKENIIDESGMPKERFSAEFPKEGPSILRIQQVVRGDSAAYFCASSPWDKGLLNGYTFGSGTRLTVV.

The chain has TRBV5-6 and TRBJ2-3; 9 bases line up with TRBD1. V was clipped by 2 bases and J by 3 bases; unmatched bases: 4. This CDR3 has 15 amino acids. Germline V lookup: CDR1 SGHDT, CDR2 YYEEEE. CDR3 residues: CASSFGTGRTDTQYF. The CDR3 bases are TGTGCCAGCAGCTTCGGGACAGGGCGGACAGATACGCAGTATTTT.

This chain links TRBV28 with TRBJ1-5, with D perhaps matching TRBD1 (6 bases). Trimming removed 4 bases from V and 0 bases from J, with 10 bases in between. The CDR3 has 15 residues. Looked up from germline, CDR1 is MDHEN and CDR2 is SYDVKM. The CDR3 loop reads CASSSGHGSNQPQHF. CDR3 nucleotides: TGTGCCAGCAGTTCGGGACATGGTAGCAATCAGCCCCAGCATTTT.

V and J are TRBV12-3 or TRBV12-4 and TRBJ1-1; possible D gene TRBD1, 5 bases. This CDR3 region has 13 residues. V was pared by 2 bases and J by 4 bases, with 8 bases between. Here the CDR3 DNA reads TGTGCCAGCAGTTTATCTACAGGCACTGAAGCTTTCTTT. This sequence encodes CASSLSTGTEAFF.

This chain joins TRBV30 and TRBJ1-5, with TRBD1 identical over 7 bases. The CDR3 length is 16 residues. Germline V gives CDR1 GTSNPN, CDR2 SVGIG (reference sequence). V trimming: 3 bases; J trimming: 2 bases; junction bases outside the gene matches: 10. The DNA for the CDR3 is TGTGCCTGGAGCGCGACAGGGAAAGGGCGCAATCAGCCCCAGCATTTT. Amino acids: CAWSATGKGRNQPQHF.

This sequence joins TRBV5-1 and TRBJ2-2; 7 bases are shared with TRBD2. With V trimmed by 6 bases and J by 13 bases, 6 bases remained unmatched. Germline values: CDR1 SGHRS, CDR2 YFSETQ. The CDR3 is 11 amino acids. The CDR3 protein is CASILGGRLFF. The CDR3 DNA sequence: TGCGCCAGCATATTGGGGGGGAGGCTGTTTTTT.

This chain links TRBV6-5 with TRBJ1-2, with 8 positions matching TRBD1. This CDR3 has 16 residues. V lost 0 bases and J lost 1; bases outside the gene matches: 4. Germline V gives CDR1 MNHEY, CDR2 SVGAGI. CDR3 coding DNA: TGTGCCAGCAGTTACTCTAGGACAGGGAGTAACTATGGCTACACCTTC. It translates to CASSYSRTGSNYGYTF.

CDR3 in DNA: TGTGCTAGTGGGGGACAGGGGGCAAACACCGGGGAGCTGTTTTTT. Translation gives CASGGQGANTGELFF. V usage is TRBV12-5 and J usage is TRBJ2-2, with TRBD1 matching over 12 bases. The CDR3 has 15 amino acids. Germline CDR1 reads LGHNT; CDR2 reads FRNRAP. J was trimmed by 2 bases and V by 6 bases; bases with no gene match: 1.

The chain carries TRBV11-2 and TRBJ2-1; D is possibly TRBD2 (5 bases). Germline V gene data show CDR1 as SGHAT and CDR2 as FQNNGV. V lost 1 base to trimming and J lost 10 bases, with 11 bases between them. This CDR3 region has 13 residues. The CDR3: CASSLVVRAEQFF. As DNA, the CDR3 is TGTGCCAGCAGCTTAGTGGTGAGGGCGGAGCAGTTCTTC.

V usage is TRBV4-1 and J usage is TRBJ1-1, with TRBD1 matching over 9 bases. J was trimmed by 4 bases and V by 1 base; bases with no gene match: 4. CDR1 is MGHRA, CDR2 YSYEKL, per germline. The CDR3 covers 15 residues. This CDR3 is CASSQVGTGSTEAFF. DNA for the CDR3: TGCGCCAGCAGCCAAGTGGGGACAGGGAGCACTGAAGCTTTCTTT.

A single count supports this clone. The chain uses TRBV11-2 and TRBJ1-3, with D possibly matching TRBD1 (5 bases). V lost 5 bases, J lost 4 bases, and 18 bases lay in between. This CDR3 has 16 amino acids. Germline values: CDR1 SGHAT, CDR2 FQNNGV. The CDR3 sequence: CASSLFPGVKGNTIYF. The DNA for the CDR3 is TGTGCCAGCAGCCTCTTCCCGGGGGTGAAGGGAAACACCATATATTTT.

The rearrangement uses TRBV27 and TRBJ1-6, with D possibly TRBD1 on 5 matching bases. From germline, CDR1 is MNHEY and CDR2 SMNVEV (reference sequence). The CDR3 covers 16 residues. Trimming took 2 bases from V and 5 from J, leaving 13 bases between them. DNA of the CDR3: TGTGCCAGCAGTTTAAGGGCAGGGATTAATAATTCACCCCTCCACTTT. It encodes CASSLRAGINNSPLHF.